The 23 T cell receptor beta chains in this list originate from one sample, sequenced in a study of shared clonotypes between healthy human individuals. Generated by immunoSEQ multiplex PCR, the TCRdb table keeps only in-frame clones and is missing some. Of millions of clones in the sample, roughly nine tenths were seen once. The sequenced material came from naive CD4+ T cells sorted from blood. Noted subset: CD45RA+ positively selected. These receptors were obtained from a man aged 18 to 35 in good health.

The chain has TRBV6-1 and TRBJ1-1; D gene uncertain. In germline, CDR1 is MNHNS, CDR2 SASEGT. Trimming stripped 6 bases from V and 8 bases from J, with 13 bases between. The CDR3 has 12 amino acids. CDR3 region: CASRYWLAEAFF. The CDR3 nucleotides read TGTGCCAGCAGGTACTGGTTGGCCGAAGCTTTCTTT.

This clone was picked up a small number of times. This chain joins TRBV6-5 and TRBJ1-1; tentative D call: TRBD1 (6 bases). There are 13 residues in the CDR3. The germline CDR1 and CDR2 sequences are MNHEY and SVGAGI. The V end lost 6 bases, the J end lost 1 base, and 9 bases lay between the germline ends. The CDR3 nucleotides are TGTGCCAGCAGGACAGGAAAGAACACTGAAGCTTTCTTT. Amino acid sequence: CASRTGKNTEAFF.

The V and J genes are TRBV4-3 and TRBJ2-1, with D possibly matching TRBD1 (6 bases). This CDR3 contains 15 residues. V was pared by 0 bases and J by 5 bases, with 11 bases between. CDR1 and CDR2 from the germline V gene are LGHNA and YSLEER. The CDR3 DNA reads as TGCGCCAGCAGCCAAGATACAGGGAAAAACAATGAGCAGTTCTTC. It yields the protein CASSQDTGKNNEQFF.

The chain couples TRBV9 to TRBJ2-5, with D perhaps matching TRBD1 (5 bases). The ends were cut back, 4 bases at V and 5 bases at J, with 24 bases in the middle. CDR3 length equals 17 residues. Germline V CDR1 and CDR2: SGDLS, YYNGEE. The CDR3 DNA is TGTGCCAGCAGCCCCCGTCAGGGTTCGTTAGTTCCGGAGACCCAGTACTTC. This translates into CASSPRQGSLVPETQYF.

The chain carries TRBV5-8 and TRBJ1-5, with TRBD1 matching over 8 bases. Germline values: CDR1 SGHTS, CDR2 YDEGEE. The CDR3 sequence is 16 residues long. Trimming cost V 1 base and J 2 bases; bases outside gene matches: 5. The CDR3 DNA reads as TGTGCCAGCAGCTTGTATGTGACAGGGGGCAATCAGCCCCAGCATTTT. Protein sequence: CASSLYVTGGNQPQHF.

The chain joins TRBV19 to TRBJ1-5, with 8 bases that match TRBD1. The CDR3 totals 14 residues. V was clipped by 5 bases and J by 3 bases; unmatched bases: 3. The germline CDR1 and CDR2 sequences are LNHDA and SQIVND (reference sequence). CDR3 in DNA: TGTGCCAGTAGTCCGACAGGGGACAATCAGCCCCAGCATTTT. Its protein product is CASSPTGDNQPQHF.

The chain uses TRBV6-1 and TRBJ1-1; D unclear. Germline lookup yields CDR1 MNHNS and CDR2 SASEGT. The germline V and J ends were trimmed by 6 bases and 8 bases, with 22 bases remaining between them. The CDR3 length is 15 residues. The DNA for the CDR3 is TGTGCCAGCAGGGATTATACGGCTGACGGTCTAGAAGCTTTCTTT. Translation gives CASRDYTADGLEAFF.

This chain joins TRBV28 and TRBJ1-2; D unclear. Germline V gives CDR1 MDHEN, CDR2 SYDVKM. Trimming removed 6 bases at V and 9 bases at J, with 17 bases between. The CDR3 covers 13 residues. CDR3 nucleotides: TGTGCCAGCAGGGTGACACCCTCCCTCAGCTACACCTTC. Protein sequence: CASRVTPSLSYTF.

J is TRBJ2-3 and V is TRBV19; 11 nucleotides match TRBD1. Germline V CDR1 and CDR2: LNHDA, SQIVND (reference sequence). The CDR3 totals 16 residues. Losses at the gene ends were 3 bases for V and 4 bases for J; bases not matched to a gene: 6. For the CDR3, the DNA is TGTGCCAGTAGTATCCACGGACAGGGGGCGTCAGATACGCAGTATTTT. This sequence encodes CASSIHGQGASDTQYF.

CDR3 DNA: TGTGCCAGCACCGATCCAGGGAGCTCCTATAATTCACCCCTCCACTTT. This encodes CASTDPGSSYNSPLHF. The gene calls are TRBV21-1 and TRBJ1-6. TRBV21-1 is marked as a pseudogene. The length of the CDR3 is 16 residues.

The rearrangement links TRBV6-1 to TRBJ2-5; 9 positions agree with TRBD2. V lost 11 bases and J lost 5; bases outside the gene matches: 9. Germline assignment: CDR1 MNHNS and CDR2 SASEGT. This CDR3 has 13 residues. Here the CDR3 DNA reads TGTGCCTTGAAGGCGGGGGGGCCGGAGACCCAGTACTTC. It yields the protein CALKAGGPETQYF.

This clone has only one observation. The rearrangement uses TRBV6-1 and TRBJ2-7, with 9 bases fitting TRBD1. Germline assignment: CDR1 MNHNS and CDR2 SASEGT. CDR3 length: 17 residues. V trimming: 0 bases; J trimming: 4 bases; junction bases outside the gene matches: 10. In nucleotides, the CDR3 is TGTGCCAGCAGTGAAGCGCTACCGGGACAGGGTCCGTACGAGCAGTACTTC. This gives the protein CASSEALPGQGPYEQYF.

This chain connects TRBV2 to TRBJ2-7; the match to TRBD2 covers 7 bases. CDR1 and CDR2 from the germline V gene are SNHLY and FYNNEI. CDR3 length: 15 residues. V shed 4 bases, J shed 2 bases, and the junction held 8 bases outside the gene matches. Written as DNA, the CDR3 is TGTGCCAGCAGTGCGGCCCGGGGGGTTACCTACGAGCAGTACTTC. Protein: CASSAARGVTYEQYF. The full variable domain, its missing parts supplied by reference TRBV2 and TRBJ2-7, is EPEVTQTPSHQVTQMGQEVILRCVPISNHLYFYWYRQILGQKVEFLVSFYNNEISEKSEIFDDQFSVERPDGSNFTLKIRSTKLEDSAMYFCASSAARGVTYEQYFGPGTRLTVT.

The chain carries TRBV6-5 and TRBJ2-3; a possible D gene is TRBD1 (6 bases). V lost 0 bases and J lost 2, with 12 bases in between. CDR3 length: 16 residues. The V gene's germline CDR1 is MNHEY and CDR2 SVGAGI. The CDR3 region is CASSYSWAGDTDTQYF. CDR3 in DNA: TGTGCCAGCAGTTACTCGTGGGCAGGGGACACAGATACGCAGTATTTT.

This chain connects TRBV4-1 to TRBJ2-7, with 7 bases that match TRBD1. V was clipped by 4 bases and J by 5 bases; unmatched bases: 14. The CDR3 totals 16 residues. In germline, CDR1 is MGHRA, CDR2 YSYEKL. CDR3: CASSRQGKGFSDEQYF. The CDR3 nucleotides read TGCGCCAGCAGCCGACAGGGTAAGGGATTCTCTGACGAGCAGTACTTC.

This sequence joins TRBV4-1 and TRBJ2-1, with 9 bases identical to TRBD1. The ends lost 4 bases at V and 10 bases at J; junction bases unmatched: 5. The CDR3 consists of 13 residues. Germline lookup yields CDR1 MGHRA and CDR2 YSYEKL. For the CDR3, the DNA is TGCGCCAGCAGCCCCTGGGACAGGGACGAGCAGTTCTTC. This gives the protein CASSPWDRDEQFF.

The chain carries TRBV4-2 and TRBJ2-2, with D perhaps TRBD1 (5 bases). This CDR3 region has 17 residues. Germline loops: CDR1 LGHNA, CDR2 YNFKEQ. V was cut by 0 bases and J by 0 bases, with 11 bases left in between. The CDR3 spells CASSQDDRFANTGELFF. The CDR3 DNA reads TGTGCCAGCAGCCAAGACGACAGATTCGCGAACACCGGGGAGCTGTTTTTT.

This clone has just one count. The chain joins TRBV7-6 to TRBJ2-7; 13 bases fit TRBD2. Germline-derived CDR1 and CDR2 are SGHVS and FNYEAQ. CDR3 size: 13 residues. Losses at the gene ends were 6 bases for V and 7 bases for J; bases not matched to a gene: 3. CDR3 coding DNA: TGTGCCAGCAGGGGACTAGCGGGAAGGGAGCAGTACTTC. Protein product: CASRGLAGREQYF.

The rearrangement uses TRBV7-2 and TRBJ2-7; D is possibly TRBD1 (6 bases). CDR1 and CDR2 from the germline V gene are SGHTA and FQGNSA. Trimming cost V 5 bases and J 4 bases, with 12 bases left between them. The CDR3 runs 13 residues. For the CDR3, the DNA is TGTGCCAGCAGCACACGGACAGATTACGAGCAGTACTTC. It is translated as CASSTRTDYEQYF.

The chain links TRBV7-2 to TRBJ2-5; 10 positions match TRBD2. Looked up from germline, CDR1 is SGHTA and CDR2 is FQGNSA. Losses at the gene ends were 2 bases for V and 4 bases for J; bases not matched to a gene: 7. There are 16 residues in the CDR3. CDR3 nucleotides: TGTGCCAGCAGCTTATGGCTAGCGGGAGAGGGAGAGACCCAGTACTTC. Encoded protein: CASSLWLAGEGETQYF.

J is TRBJ1-1 and V is TRBV6-1; D may be TRBD1 (6 bases). The CDR3 runs to 15 residues. V dropped 10 bases and J dropped 1 base, with 19 bases sitting between them. Germline V CDR1 and CDR2: MNHNS, SASEGT. This CDR3 reads CATEGGSLGNTEAFF. The CDR3 DNA is TGTGCCACCGAGGGGGGTAGCCTCGGGAACACTGAAGCTTTCTTT.

For this clone: The sample contains more than one DNA sequence encoding this CDR3. The chain has TRBV10-3 and TRBJ1-5, with D possibly being TRBD1 (5 bases). With 0 bases removed from V and 7 bases from J, the gap between germline ends came to 7 bases. The V gene's germline CDR1 is ENHRY and CDR2 SYGVKD. This CDR3 has 13 residues. The CDR3 bases are TGTGCCATCAGTGAGTCTGGGGGGCAGCCCCAGCATTTT. This gives the protein CAISESGGQPQHF.

The J gene is TRBJ1-1, the V gene TRBV27; D is uncertain. Germline assignment: CDR1 MNHEY and CDR2 SMNVEV (reference sequence). The ends were cut back, 3 bases at V and 1 base at J, with 6 bases in the middle. The CDR3 is made up of 13 amino acids. CDR3: CASSFLQNTEAFF. In DNA form, the CDR3 reads TGTGCCAGCAGTTTTTTACAGAACACTGAAGCTTTCTTT.